This TCR beta chain was identified in a study of shared clonotypes between healthy human individuals. This clone was detected only once. Sequencing used immunoSEQ multiplex PCR; TCRdb keeps in-frame clones, though not all of them. The sample lists some 580,000 clones, 95% to 98% occurring once. Sequencing input: naive CD4+ T cells sorted from blood. Subset denoted: CD45RA+ positively selected. The sequence came from a woman in her twenties or thirties in good health.

The CDR3 loop reads CASSEEGLGGETQYF. For the CDR3, the DNA is TGTGCCAGTAGTGAAGAGGGGTTGGGTGGAGAGACCCAGTACTTC. The V call is TRBV19, the J call TRBJ2-5; D possibly matches TRBD1 or TRBD2 (5 bases each). With 5 bases removed from V and 4 bases from J, the gap between germline ends came to 17 bases. Per germline, CDR1 LNHDA and CDR2 SQIVND (reference sequence). The CDR3 runs to 15 residues.